These T cell receptor beta chains were read from a single sample in a study of blood T cell repertoires in COVID-19. Repertoires were generated with immunoSEQ multiplex PCR, while TCRdb's copy carries only in-frame clones and drops some. The sample lists about 140,000 clones; 88% were seen once. Source material: peripheral blood. The receptors here all came from a woman aged 45 to 65 with acute or convalescent COVID-19. The CDR3 runs from the conserved cysteine through the conserved F or W.

>TRBV29-1|TRBJ2-2
CSVGRLAGGRQFF
>TRBV10-1|TRBJ2-5
CASTLGGEGKETQYF
>TRBV6-5|TRBJ1-6
CASRRGSNSPLHF
>TRBV19|TRBJ1-3
CASSGTQGARNTIYF
>TRBV10-3|TRBJ1-1
CAISEVKTEAFF
>TRBV19|TRBJ2-1
CASSIGQTYNEQFF
>TRBV5-6|TRBJ2-7
CASSTLTSSYEQYF
>TRBV6-5|TRBJ1-2
CASSTRGQGKGYTF
>TRBV13|TRBJ2-5
CASSSRISGSRETQYF
>TRBV28|TRBJ2-1
CASSLGTGIYNEQFF